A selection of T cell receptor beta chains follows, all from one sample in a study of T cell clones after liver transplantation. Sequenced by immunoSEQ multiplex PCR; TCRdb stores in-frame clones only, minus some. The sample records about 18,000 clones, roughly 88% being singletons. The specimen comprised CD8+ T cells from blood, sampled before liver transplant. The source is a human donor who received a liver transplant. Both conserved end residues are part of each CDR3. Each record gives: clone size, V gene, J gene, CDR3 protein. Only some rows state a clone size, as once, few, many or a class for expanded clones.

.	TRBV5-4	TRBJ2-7	CASSPQAGDSYEQYF
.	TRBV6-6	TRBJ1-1	CASSYPSSNTEAFF
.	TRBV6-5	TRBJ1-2	CASSQTGTYGYTF
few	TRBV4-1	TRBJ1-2	CASSQDRGQGDYGYTF
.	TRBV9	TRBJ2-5	CASSVGGGLQETQYF
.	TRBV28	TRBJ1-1	CASSLGAGFRTEAFF
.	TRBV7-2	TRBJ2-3	CASSLVGGGTDTQYF
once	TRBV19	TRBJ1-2	CASSFGQGDGYTF
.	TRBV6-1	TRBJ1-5	CASSEWAGGRNQPQHF
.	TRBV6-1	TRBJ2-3	CASSEGFDGLAGSTDTQYF
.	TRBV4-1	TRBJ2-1	CASSLQGGSYNEQFF
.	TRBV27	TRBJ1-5	CASSLGGLNQPQHF
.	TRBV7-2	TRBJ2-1	CASSLGGREDEQFF
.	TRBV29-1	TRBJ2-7	CSTGSGDGGEQYF
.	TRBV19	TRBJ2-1	CASSSPGGGWNEQFF
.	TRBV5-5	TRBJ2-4	CASSRVGVALHF
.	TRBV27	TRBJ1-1	CASSSRTAMNTEAFF
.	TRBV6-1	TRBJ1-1	CASTPYPPNTEAFF
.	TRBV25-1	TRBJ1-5	CASSEWGAAQPQHF
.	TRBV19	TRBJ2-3	CASSISRAPVTQYF
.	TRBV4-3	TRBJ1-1	CASSQDRGVTEAFF
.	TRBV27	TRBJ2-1	CASSDRANEQFF
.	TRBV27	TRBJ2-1	CASSLSGGSYNEQFF
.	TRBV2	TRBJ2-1	CASSSYGTLNNEQFF
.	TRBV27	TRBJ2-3	CASSLSILDTQYF
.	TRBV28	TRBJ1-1	CASSLSGTGVEAFF
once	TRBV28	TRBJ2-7	CASSRQHSYEQYF
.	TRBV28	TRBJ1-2	CASSPGQGTYGYTF
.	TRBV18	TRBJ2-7	CASSPGVEQYF
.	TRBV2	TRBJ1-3	CASSGAWTGSSGNTIYF
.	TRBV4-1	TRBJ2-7	CASSQVAGAYEQYF
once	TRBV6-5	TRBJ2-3	CASSYYPSGTDTQYF
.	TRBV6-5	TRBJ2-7	CASSYRGLAGAYEQYF
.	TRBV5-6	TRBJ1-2	CASSLELIVGDNYGYTF
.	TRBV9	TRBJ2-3	CASSPTSYLTDTQYF
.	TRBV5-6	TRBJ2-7	CASRSFGGNEQYF
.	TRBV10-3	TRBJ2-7	CAIPGGTLGEQYF
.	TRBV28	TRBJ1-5	CASSFWTRNQPQHF
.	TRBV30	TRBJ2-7	CASTSVGAEQYF
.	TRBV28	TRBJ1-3	CASSSRNFGNTIYF
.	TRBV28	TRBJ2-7	CASSTGLVYEQYF
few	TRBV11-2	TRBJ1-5	CASSLNQPQHF
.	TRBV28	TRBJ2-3	CASSLRLAGEVFTDTQYF
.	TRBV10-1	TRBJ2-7	CASSLGSGEQYF
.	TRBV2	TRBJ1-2	CASSEWLVQGGYGYTF
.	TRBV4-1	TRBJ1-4	CASSQTWKEKLFF
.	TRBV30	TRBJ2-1	CAWSKNEQFF